Below, 19 T cell receptor beta chains from the same sample are listed, as sequenced in a study of blood T cell repertoires in COVID-19. The protocol was immunoSEQ multiplex PCR, while the TCRdb copy is restricted to in-frame clones and leaves out a portion. This sample has fewer than 130,000 clones, with roughly 85% found just once. The sequenced sample was peripheral blood. The receptors derive from a human donor in a cohort sampled during active COVID-19.

This chain connects TRBV18 to TRBJ1-1, with D perhaps matching TRBD1 (6 bases). From germline, CDR1 is KGHSH and CDR2 LQKENI. V was shortened by 3 bases and J by 2 bases, with 13 bases between the two germline ends. This CDR3 contains 15 residues. CDR3 sequence reads: CASSPTTGINTEAFF. The CDR3 bases are TGTGCCAGCTCACCGACGACAGGAATTAACACTGAAGCTTTCTTT.

This clone was counted once. The rearrangement uses TRBV11-2 and TRBJ1-4; weak D call: TRBD1 (5 bases). V lost 1 base and J lost 0, with 9 bases in between. Germline loops: CDR1 SGHAT, CDR2 FQNNGV. CDR3 length: 16 residues. CDR3 loop: CASSLVGGATNEKLFF. The CDR3 nucleotides are TGTGCCAGCAGCTTAGTCGGAGGGGCAACTAATGAAAAACTGTTTTTT.

This chain uses TRBV5-1 with TRBJ2-1; D possibly corresponds to TRBD1 (6 bases). The CDR3 runs 16 residues. V gave up 6 bases and J gave up 7 bases, with 23 bases separating them. Germline V gives CDR1 SGHRS, CDR2 YFSETQ. CDR3 nucleotides: TGCGCCAGCACCGGCAGGTCTCGAACTAGGGGGAATGAGCAGTTCTTC. It translates to CASTGRSRTRGNEQFF. The full variable domain, rest sourced from reference TRBV5-1 and TRBJ2-1, is KAGVTQTPRYLIKTRGQQVTLSCSPISGHRSVSWYQQTPGQGLQFLFEYFSETQRNKGNFPGRFSGRQFSNSRSEMNVSTLELGDSALYLCASTGRSRTRGNEQFFGPGTRLTVL.

V is TRBV2 and J is TRBJ2-7; TRBD1 agrees at 9 bases. The CDR3 runs to 12 residues. The ends lost 6 bases at V and 6 bases at J; junction bases unmatched: 3. Germline loops: CDR1 SNHLY, CDR2 FYNNEI. The CDR3 loop reads CASSGTGSEQYF. CDR3 DNA: TGTGCCAGCAGCGGGACAGGGAGCGAGCAGTACTTC.

This chain connects TRBV7-9 to TRBJ2-2; D gene unclear. The germline V gene has CDR1 SEHNR and CDR2 FQNEAQ (reference sequence). The CDR3 length is 14 residues. Trimming removed 5 bases from V and 0 bases from J, with 7 bases in between. The CDR3 bases are TGTGCCAGCAGCGTATCAGCGAACACCGGGGAGCTGTTTTTT. Translated, it gives CASSVSANTGELFF.

V is TRBV24-1 and J is TRBJ2-1, with 7 bases lining up with TRBD2. The CDR3 runs 15 residues. Trimming removed 3 bases from V and 4 bases from J; junction bases left unmatched: 5. Germline V gene lookup returns CDR1 KGHDR and CDR2 SFDVKD. CDR3 sequence reads: CATSDTAGRYNEQFF. Written as DNA, the CDR3 is TGTGCCACCAGTGATACAGCGGGGAGATACAATGAGCAGTTCTTC.

The V and J genes are TRBV28 and TRBJ2-7; weak D call: TRBD1 (6 bases). V was cut by 5 bases and J by 2 bases, with 13 bases left in between. From germline, CDR1 is MDHEN and CDR2 SYDVKM. CDR3 length: 14 amino acids. This chain's CDR3 is CASSPGQPPYEQYF. DNA for the CDR3: TGTGCCAGCAGTCCGGGACAACCCCCCTACGAGCAGTACTTC.

The rearrangement uses TRBV7-2 and TRBJ2-5, with a tentative D call TRBD2 (5 bases). Trimming took off 1 base at V and 4 bases at J, with 7 bases between the two ends. The CDR3 contains 13 residues. CDR1 and CDR2 (germline): SGHTA, FQGNSA. Here the CDR3 DNA reads TGTGCCAGCAGCTTAGGCGCGGGAGAGACCCAGTACTTC. Its protein product is CASSLGAGETQYF.

This clone was observed a single time. V gene TRBV19 combines with J gene TRBJ2-2, with 7 bases identical to TRBD2. CDR3 length: 14 residues. Germline V gene data show CDR1 as LNHDA and CDR2 as SQIVND (reference sequence). The junction had 1 base not matched to a gene; V was cut back by 4 bases and J by 2 bases. The CDR3 region is CASSTGGNTGELFF. The CDR3 coding sequence is TGTGCCAGTAGTACGGGGGGAAACACCGGGGAGCTGTTTTTT.

The rearrangement links TRBV25-1 to TRBJ1-2; D is undetermined. The germline CDR1 and CDR2 sequences are MGHDK and SYGVNS. V lost 1 base and J 8 bases, leaving 17 bases between the germline ends. This CDR3 region has 15 residues. The CDR3 region is CASSESAATISGYTF. DNA of the CDR3: TGTGCCAGCAGTGAATCGGCGGCTACTATAAGCGGCTACACCTTC.

The rearrangement links TRBV7-6 to TRBJ2-5; 8 nucleotides match TRBD2. This CDR3 spans 15 amino acids. The germline CDR1 and CDR2 sequences are SGHVS and FNYEAQ. The V segment lost 3 bases and the J segment 2 bases; nucleotides outside the gene matches: 5. CDR3 DNA: TGTGCCAGCAGCTTCTACGGGAGGGGGCAAGAGACCCAGTACTTC. It translates to CASSFYGRGQETQYF. Together with reference TRBV7-6 and TRBJ2-5, the CDR3 gives the full variable domain: GAGVSQSPRYKVTKRGQDVALRCDPISGHVSLYWYRQALGQGPEFLTYFNYEAQQDKSGLPNDRFSAERPEGSISTLTIQRTEQRDSAMYRCASSFYGRGQETQYFGPGTRLLVL.

The chain is built from TRBV7-9 and TRBJ1-2, with 8 bases matching TRBD1. V shed 4 bases, J shed 5 bases, and the junction held 6 bases outside the gene matches. CDR1 and CDR2 from the germline V gene are SEHNR and FQNEAQ (reference sequence). The CDR3 totals 14 residues. CDR3 in amino acids: CASSSGTGGYGYTF. In DNA form, the CDR3 reads TGTGCCAGCAGCTCCGGGACAGGAGGATATGGCTACACCTTC.

The rearrangement links TRBV3-1 (or the pseudogene TRBV3-2) to TRBJ2-7; tentatively, D is TRBD1 (6 bases). CDR1 is LGHDT and CDR2 is YNNKEL in the germline V gene (reference sequence). Trimming cost V 1 base and J 0 bases, with 7 bases left between them. CDR3 length: 14 amino acids. The CDR3 DNA is TGTGCCAGCAGCCAAGTGGGGGCCTCCTACGAGCAGTACTTC. Translating it yields CASSQVGASYEQYF.

The V call is TRBV30, the J call TRBJ1-2; 7 bases are a match to TRBD1. V shed 4 bases and J 0 bases; nucleotides not matched to a gene: 2. The CDR3 sequence is 13 residues long. From germline, CDR1 is GTSNPN and CDR2 SVGIG (reference sequence). The CDR3, as DNA: TGTGCCTGGACCGGGACAGCTAACTATGGCTACACCTTC. Translation gives CAWTGTANYGYTF.

V and J are TRBV10-1 and TRBJ2-7; 8 nucleotides agree with TRBD1. CDR1 is WNHNN and CDR2 is SYGVQD in the germline V gene (reference sequence). This CDR3 spans 14 amino acids. V lost 3 bases and J lost 2; bases outside the gene matches: 3. CDR3 loop: CASSDGTGAYEQYF. The CDR3 coding sequence is TGCGCCAGCAGTGACGGGACAGGAGCCTACGAGCAGTACTTC.

For this clone: Other DNA sequences within the sample encode an identical CDR3. This rearrangement joins TRBV5-6 to TRBJ2-7; 8 bases are shared with TRBD1. J was trimmed by 2 bases and V by 2 bases; bases with no gene match: 6. Germline V CDR1 and CDR2: SGHDT, YYEEEE. This CDR3 has 15 amino acids. CDR3 protein: CASSFWTGSPYEQYF. The CDR3 DNA reads as TGTGCCAGCAGCTTCTGGACAGGGAGCCCCTACGAGCAGTACTTC.

This clone appeared a single time. This chain uses TRBV11-2 with TRBJ2-2; D possibly corresponds to TRBD1 (5 bases). This CDR3 is built from 17 residues. The V and J ends lost 5 bases and 5 bases respectively, with 21 bases between them. Germline V lookup: CDR1 SGHAT, CDR2 FQNNGV. Written as DNA, the CDR3 is TGTGCCAGCAGCGTCCGCCCCCGGGCAGGGCTTACCGGGGAGCTGTTTTTT. Protein: CASSVRPRAGLTGELFF.

The CDR3 region is CASTREFRGLNTGELFF. CDR3 in DNA: TGTGCCAGCACCAGGGAATTCAGGGGCCTAAACACCGGGGAGCTGTTTTTT. V gene TRBV27 combines with J gene TRBJ2-2, with D possibly TRBD1 on 6 matching bases. Trimming left V 7 bases short and J 2 bases short, with 20 bases between. Per the germline V gene, CDR1 is MNHEY and CDR2 is SMNVEV (reference sequence). CDR3 length: 17 amino acids.

This rearrangement joins TRBV7-8 to TRBJ1-2, with D hard to call. V lost 1 base and J lost 8, with 17 bases in between. This CDR3 is built from 15 residues. Germline-derived CDR1 and CDR2 are SGHVS and FQNEAQ. The CDR3 DNA reads as TGTGCCAGCAGCTTAGAAGCCACCCGGAGCGGCGGCTACACCTTC. Its translation: CASSLEATRSGGYTF.